These 2 T cell receptor beta chains originate from one sample sequenced in a study of PD-1 blockade in classical Hodgkin lymphoma (dated by TCRdb to about 2020). The library was built by means of the immunoSEQ multiplex PCR assay. What TCRdb holds here is the immuneACCESS table cut down to in-frame rearrangements. Part of the clones is not present; checked against another copy, under half of the missing clones reflect an unresolved V gene, and the others are unexplained. Recorded for this sample are more than 90,000 clones; over 75% of them occurred a single time. The ten largest clones take up about 9.4% of the sample. Per the publication, the time point label means: cycle 4 day 1 (C4D1), after less than seven weeks of nivolumab. Every trial patient had relapsed following autologous stem cell transplantation, and prior brentuximab vedotin exposure was what differed among cohorts A, B and C. The sample here was peripheral blood mononuclear cells (PBMCs), taken before the fourth cycle of nivolumab. The source of these receptors is a human donor with classical Hodgkin lymphoma.

V usage is TRBV27 and J usage is TRBJ2-1; possibly TRBD1 or TRBD2 for D (5 bases each). The germline gives CDR1 MNHEY, CDR2 SMNVEV (reference sequence). Between the trimmed V and J ends, which lost 4 bases and 8 bases, there was a span of 18 bases. The CDR3 runs 15 residues. The DNA for the CDR3 is TGTGCCAGCAGTTCTCCGGGACGGATTCTCTATGAGCAGTTCTTC. It translates to CASSSPGRILYEQFF.

With regard to this clone: Distinct nucleotide sequences in the sample also encode this CDR3. The chain couples TRBV18 to TRBJ2-3; D is unresolved. Germline V lookup: CDR1 KGHSH, CDR2 LQKENI. V lost 0 bases, J lost 0 bases, and 1 base lay in between. The CDR3 length is 13 residues. This CDR3 reads CASSPPSTDTQYF. The CDR3 coding sequence is TGTGCCAGCTCACCACCCAGCACAGATACGCAGTATTTT.